This T cell receptor beta chain derives from a study of cytomegalovirus exposure and HLA in healthy donors. Trimming cost V 2 bases and J 1 base, with 12 bases left between them. The CDR3 extends over 15 amino acids. CDR1 and CDR2 from the germline V gene are SGHRS and YFSETQ. As concerns this clone: Its specificity is unknown.

60 Vbeta and 13 Jbeta primers were used in PCR. Repertoires were generated with immunoSEQ multiplex PCR, while TCRdb's copy carries only in-frame clones and drops some. The sample contains 100,000 to 150,000 clones, over 75% of which appear only once. General study results and limits: An analysis done earlier found most TCR beta V segments productive about 87% or about 30% of the time.

Sequenced sample: PBMCs. The TCR sequence derives from a young man in good health and CMV-seropositive. J is TRBJ1-1 and V is TRBV5-1; D might be TRBD1 (6 bases). The CDR3, as DNA: TGCGCCAGCAGCTTAAACCCGGGACAGAACACTGAAGCTTTCTTT. Its protein is CASSLNPGQNTEAFF.